The rows below give T cell receptor beta chains drawn from one sample of a study of T cell changes during pregnancy in multiple sclerosis. Here immunoSEQ multiplex PCR was the method, and the copy in TCRdb shows in-frame clones only, minus some. The top ten clones hold approximately 1% of a sample with tens of thousands of clones, 80% to 95% of them seen once. Specimen: peripheral blood, collected in the first trimester of pregnancy. The receptors were sampled from a female donor with multiple sclerosis, enrolled in a pregnancy study. Both conserved end residues are part of each CDR3. Fields, in order: V gene, D gene, clone size, CDR3 length, J gene, CDR3 DNA, CDR3 protein. A D gene is named only where the DNA matches it firmly. Clone size is not always given. Where it is, it says once, few, many or a class for expanded clones.

TRBV9,TRBD2,.,16,TRBJ2-3,TGTGCCAGCAGCGTTGCAACTAGCGTAGCATTGGATACGCAGTATTTT,CASSVATSVALDTQYF
TRBV6-1,TRBD1,.,15,TRBJ1-5,TGTGCCAGCAGTCCCGGGACAGCCGTTAATCAGCCCCAGCATTTT,CASSPGTAVNQPQHF
TRBV16,.,.,15,TRBJ2-2,TGTGCCAGCAGCCGCGTGGAGGGGGCAACCGGGGAGCTGTTTTTT,CASSRVEGATGELFF
TRBV5-4,TRBD2,.,15,TRBJ2-2,TGTGCCAGCAGTCCTAGCGGGAGGGCCTCCGGGGAGCTGTTTTTT,CASSPSGRASGELFF
TRBV19,TRBD1,once,15,TRBJ1-5,TGTGCCAGTAAGTTCGGGACAGTAAGCAATCAGCCCCAGCATTTT,CASKFGTVSNQPQHF
TRBV6-1,.,.,13,TRBJ2-1,TGTGCCAGCAGTGGCCGACCAATACTAGAGCAGTTCTTC,CASSGRPILEQFF
TRBV7-8,TRBD1,.,14,TRBJ2-5,TGTGCCAGCAGCTTCGACAGGGGAAAAGAGACCCAGTACTTC,CASSFDRGKETQYF
TRBV4-2,.,.,15,TRBJ2-3,TGTGCCAGCAGCCAAGCTGCGGGGACCACAGATACGCAGTATTTT,CASSQAAGTTDTQYF
TRBV15,.,.,19,TRBJ2-7,TGTGCCACCAGCCGACGAATTCGACAAGGGGAAGTCGTCACCTACGAGCAGTACTTC,CATSRRIRQGEVVTYEQYF
TRBV7-9,TRBD1,.,17,TRBJ1-1,TGTGCCAGCAGCCAGGGGGGCGGGAGGGTGTGGGACACTGAAGCTTTCTTT,CASSQGGGRVWDTEAFF
TRBV7-9,.,once,17,TRBJ1-1,TGTGCCAGCAGCTTAGTCTCAGGGGCTCGCGTGAACACTGAAGCTTTCTTT,CASSLVSGARVNTEAFF
TRBV2,TRBD1,.,17,TRBJ1-3,TGTGCCAGCGGCCCGGGACAGGCTCTCCACTGGGGAAACACCATATATTTT,CASGPGQALHWGNTIYF
TRBV19,TRBD1,.,17,TRBJ1-2,TGTGCCAGTAAGAGATTAGGCCAACAGGGGCTTAACTATGGCTACACCTTC,CASKRLGQQGLNYGYTF
TRBV5-4,.,.,15,TRBJ2-7,TGTGCCAGCAGCTTGGTTCGGGGAAACGTTTACGAGCAGTACTTC,CASSLVRGNVYEQYF
TRBV7-6,.,.,15,TRBJ1-4,TGTGCCAGCAGCTTAACACCGGGGGTTGGAGAAAAACTGTTTTTT,CASSLTPGVGEKLFF
TRBV5-5,.,.,16,TRBJ1-1,TGTGCCAGCAGCGTGGGTCCGAATCGAGCGAACACTGAAGCTTTCTTT,CASSVGPNRANTEAFF
TRBV6-1,.,.,15,TRBJ2-7,TGTGCCAGCAGTGAAGGGCTGAAGGGGTCCTACGAGCAGTACTTC,CASSEGLKGSYEQYF
TRBV25-1,.,.,13,TRBJ1-2,TGTGCCAGCAGTGACCGCGACTTAGATGGCTACACCTTC,CASSDRDLDGYTF
TRBV9,.,once,13,TRBJ2-7,TGTGCCAGCAGCGTAGGCATCGGGTACGAGCAGTACTTC,CASSVGIGYEQYF
TRBV14,TRBD2,once,14,TRBJ2-1,TGTGCCAGCAGCCTTAGCGGGAGGAGGAATGAGCAGTTCTTC,CASSLSGRRNEQFF
TRBV9,TRBD2,once,16,TRBJ2-7,TGTGCCAGCAGCGTCCACCCCTCCGGGAGGCCCCTCGAGCAGTACTTC,CASSVHPSGRPLEQYF
TRBV4-1,.,.,16,TRBJ2-3,TGCGCCAGCAGCCCACGGGTCCAATCTGGGACAGATACGCAGTATTTT,CASSPRVQSGTDTQYF
TRBV14,TRBD2,.,16,TRBJ2-1,TGTGCCAGCAGCCGACTAGCGGGGGGGCCGTACAATGAGCAGTTCTTC,CASSRLAGGPYNEQFF
TRBV6-1,TRBD1,.,14,TRBJ1-3,TGTGCCAGCAGGGGGGACAGCCCGGTTAACACCATATATTTT,CASRGDSPVNTIYF
TRBV6-5,.,.,15,TRBJ1-6,TGTGCCAGCAGTCTTGGAAAGGCCCACAGGGCCCCCCTCCACTTT,CASSLGKAHRAPLHF
TRBV29-1,TRBD2,.,15,TRBJ2-5,TGCAGCGTTGATTTCGGACTAGCGGGAGTAGAGACCCAGTACTTC,CSVDFGLAGVETQYF
TRBV19,.,once,14,TRBJ2-2,TGTGCCAGTAGTATCCCCCCCTTCACCGGGGAGCTGTTTTTT,CASSIPPFTGELFF
TRBV27,.,.,13,TRBJ2-7,TGTGCCAGCAGTTTACGACAGTCCTACGAGCAGTACTTC,CASSLRQSYEQYF
TRBV9,.,.,18,TRBJ2-2,TGTGCCAGCAGCGACCCCCTAGGGGGACACTGGAACACCGGGGAGCTGTTTTTT,CASSDPLGGHWNTGELFF
TRBV19,.,.,13,TRBJ2-3,TGTGCCAGTAGTACTAGGACTGTAGATACGCAGTATTTT,CASSTRTVDTQYF
TRBV9,.,few,14,TRBJ2-7,TGTGCCAGCAGCGTAAGAGGGAGTTCCTACGAGCAGTACTTC,CASSVRGSSYEQYF
TRBV5-4,.,.,18,TRBJ2-3,TGTGCCAGCAGCTTGAAACTGGCCCCAGCGGTCGGGGGAGATACGCAGTATTTT,CASSLKLAPAVGGDTQYF
TRBV5-6,.,.,16,TRBJ1-6,TGTGCCAGCAGCTCGAGGGGGGGTTTATATAATTCACCCCTCCACTTT,CASSSRGGLYNSPLHF
TRBV4-2,.,.,16,TRBJ1-4,TGTGCCAGCAGCCTAGAGGCGGGGGGGGCAGGCGAAAAACTGTTTTTT,CASSLEAGGAGEKLFF
TRBV7-9,.,.,14,TRBJ2-5,TGTGCCAGCAGCTTGGGAGAATACCAAGAGACCCAGTACTTC,CASSLGEYQETQYF
TRBV15,.,.,15,TRBJ2-5,TGTGCCACCAGCCGATGGGGGGGCGGCCAAGAGACCCAGTACTTC,CATSRWGGGQETQYF
TRBV1,.,.,17,TRBJ2-5,TGCACCAGCAGCCAATTTTCGGGATCACGGGATCAAGAGACCCAGTACTTC,CTSSQFSGSRDQETQYF
TRBV13,.,.,15,TRBJ2-1,TGTGCCAGCAGCTTAGCGGGGGTCTCCTACAATGAGCAGTTCTTC,CASSLAGVSYNEQFF
TRBV9,TRBD1,.,16,TRBJ1-3,TGTGCCAGCAGCGTGGGGGCGACAGGGAGTTTTCCCAACATATATTTT,CASSVGATGSFPNIYF
TRBV2,.,.,16,TRBJ2-1,TGTGCCAGCAGTGAGTGGGGGACAAGGGCCTACAATGAGCAGTTCTTC,CASSEWGTRAYNEQFF
TRBV4-3,.,.,18,TRBJ2-1,TGCGCCAGCAGCCAGGAGCCCTACAGGGTATCAATGGTGAATGAGCAGTTCTTC,CASSQEPYRVSMVNEQFF
TRBV10-3,TRBD2,.,16,TRBJ2-1,TGTGCCATCAGTGAAGGAGCGGGACTAGCTTACAATGAGCAGTTCTTC,CAISEGAGLAYNEQFF
TRBV7-2,.,.,13,TRBJ1-1,TGTGCCAGCAGCTTTGGGGTCCCGGGGTCGGCTTTCTTT,CASSFGVPGSAFF
TRBV5-8,.,.,15,TRBJ1-2,TGTGCCAGCAGCTTGGCTGACAGATTTCCGAATGGCTACACCTTC,CASSLADRFPNGYTF
TRBV5-4,TRBD1,.,15,TRBJ2-7,TGTGCCAGCAGCTGGGGACAGGGGAGCTCCTACGAGCAGTACTTC,CASSWGQGSSYEQYF
TRBV4-1,TRBD2,.,14,TRBJ2-7,TGCGCCAGCAGCTACCAGCGGGACTCCTACGAGCAGTACTTC,CASSYQRDSYEQYF
TRBV4-2,.,once,15,TRBJ1-5,TGTGCCAGCAGCCGTGACGGGGATCCCAATCAGCCCCAGCATTTT,CASSRDGDPNQPQHF
TRBV7-3,TRBD1,.,13,TRBJ1-2,TGTGCCAGCAGCTTGACAGGGGGGTATGGCTACACCTTC,CASSLTGGYGYTF
TRBV2,.,.,14,TRBJ2-2,TGTGCCAGCCGGCCTAGCCTAAACACCGGGGAGCTGTTTTTT,CASRPSLNTGELFF
TRBV18,TRBD1,.,16,TRBJ2-3,TGTGCCAGCTCACCACCGGGGACAGGGGGCACAGATACGCAGTATTTT,CASSPPGTGGTDTQYF
TRBV27,TRBD2,.,18,TRBJ2-1,TGTGCCAGCACCCCTGACCCGGGACTAGCGGGAGATTGGAATGAGCAGTTCTTC,CASTPDPGLAGDWNEQFF
TRBV7-2,.,.,13,TRBJ2-2,TGTGCCAGCAGCTCGACAGGACGCGGGGAGCTGTTTTTT,CASSSTGRGELFF
TRBV6-5,.,.,13,TRBJ2-7,TGTGCCAGCAACTCAGGGGAAGCATACGAGCAGTACTTC,CASNSGEAYEQYF
TRBV23-1,TRBD1,once,12,TRBJ2-3,TGCGCCAGCAGCCGGACAGGAGATACGCAGTATTTT,CASSRTGDTQYF
TRBV5-1,TRBD1,.,14,TRBJ2-7,TGCGCCAGCAGTAATCCGGGACAGTTCTACGAGCAGTACTTC,CASSNPGQFYEQYF
TRBV9,TRBD2,.,21,TRBJ2-5,TGTGCCAGCAGCGTAGACGATGGCAGGCCACGGACTAGCGGAGATCAAGAGACCCAGTACTTC,CASSVDDGRPRTSGDQETQYF
TRBV30,.,.,15,TRBJ2-2,TGTGCCTACAAAACTTGGGGGCGCGGCACCGGGGAGCTGTTTTTT,CAYKTWGRGTGELFF
TRBV7-9,TRBD1,.,16,TRBJ2-1,TGTGCCAGCAGCTGGGCCGGGACAGGGGCCTACAATGAGCAGTTCTTC,CASSWAGTGAYNEQFF